Listed below are T cell receptor beta chains from one sample, sequenced in a study of cytomegalovirus exposure and HLA in healthy donors. Sequencing was performed with immunoSEQ multiplex PCR; in TCRdb, only in-frame clones are kept and a portion is missing. The data hold 75,000 to 95,000 clones, with approximately 64% observed a single time. The sequencing sample was made of PBMCs. The receptors here all came from a woman between 45 and 65 years old in good health and CMV-seropositive. The conserved cysteine and the conserved F or W are not part of the CDR3 here. The order of the fields is J gene, V gene, clone size, CDR3 protein. Size tells how often a clone was seen (once, few, many) or the class of an expanded clone, and some rows leave it out.

>TRBJ1-5|TRBV5-5|.
ASSFGGGGTSQPQH
>TRBJ1-1|TRBV28|.
ASSLSWTASTEAF
>TRBJ1-1|TRBV6-7|.
ASNPIYDRGRRNTEAF
>TRBJ1-1|TRBV11-1|.
ASSLGHPNTEAF
>TRBJ1-2|TRBV28|.
ASSLWTGSSSTNYGYT
>TRBJ2-1|TRBV7-2|.
ASSFRQGRNEQF
>TRBJ2-7|TRBV5-1|.
ASSEGSYRVSSYEQY
>TRBJ2-5|TRBV7-8|once
ASSLGRGLQETQY
>TRBJ1-2|TRBV4-2|.
ASSQDPGQGDGYT
>TRBJ2-3|TRBV2|.
ASSDSLAVSSTDTQY
>TRBJ1-1|TRBV27|once
ASKNPSFYTEAF
>TRBJ1-1|TRBV19|many
ASSAIQGADAEAF
>TRBJ2-3|TRBV7-2|.
ASSPRLAGGRDTQY
>TRBJ1-2|TRBV6-6|.
ATQWEGTNYGYT
>TRBJ1-4|TRBV5-1|few
ASSSRVGATNEKLF
>TRBJ2-3|TRBV5-1|few
ASSNGQSTDTQY
>TRBJ1-4|TRBV28|few
ASSFLDSANEKLF
>TRBJ2-5|TRBV6-6|.
ASSPSGGGQETQY
>TRBJ2-7|TRBV7-9|few
ASSSTGPPYEQY
>TRBJ2-1|TRBV7-2|.
ASSLDGNGGALEQF
>TRBJ2-3|TRBV2|.
ASRATGGYTDTQY
>TRBJ1-1|TRBV29-1|.
SVETDPNTEAF
>TRBJ1-2|TRBV6-5|.
ATSGGGVYGYT
>TRBJ1-1|TRBV5-1|few
ASSSIMETEAF
>TRBJ2-7|TRBV15|.
ATGPRESYEQY
>TRBJ1-1|TRBV12-5|.
ASGIYKRQGQNTEAF
>TRBJ1-5|TRBV28|.
ASSPFVQPQH
>TRBJ1-1|TRBV6-6|.
ASSRDRGYLTEAF
>TRBJ2-2|TRBV4-3|.
ASSQDGRGAYTGELF